This T cell receptor (beta chain) derives from a study of T cells in Graves' hyperthyroidism and ophthalmopathy. TCR beta CDR3 region amplification was performed from RNA transcripts. The primer set for the first-round RT-PCR of the TCR CDR3 was HTBI. TCRdb called the multiplex PCR reads again in MiXCR, with one record for every CDR3 protein. The sample shows tens of thousands of distinct CDR3 sequences, about 54% of them seen only once. Germline CDR1 LNHNV, CDR2 YYDKDF (reference sequence). There are 15 residues in the CDR3. The V and J ends lost 9 bases and 1 base respectively, with 15 bases between them.

V gene TRBV15 combines with J gene TRBJ2-2, with D uncertain. The clonotype originates from a man aged 18 to 29 with Graves' hyperthyroidism. Sequencing was done on a sample of peripheral blood or thyroid tissue (not recorded which). The CDR3 here is CATAVGRRNTGELFF. CDR3 nucleotide sequence: TGTGCCACTGCTGTGGGCCGTAGGAACACCGGGGAGCTGTTTTTT.